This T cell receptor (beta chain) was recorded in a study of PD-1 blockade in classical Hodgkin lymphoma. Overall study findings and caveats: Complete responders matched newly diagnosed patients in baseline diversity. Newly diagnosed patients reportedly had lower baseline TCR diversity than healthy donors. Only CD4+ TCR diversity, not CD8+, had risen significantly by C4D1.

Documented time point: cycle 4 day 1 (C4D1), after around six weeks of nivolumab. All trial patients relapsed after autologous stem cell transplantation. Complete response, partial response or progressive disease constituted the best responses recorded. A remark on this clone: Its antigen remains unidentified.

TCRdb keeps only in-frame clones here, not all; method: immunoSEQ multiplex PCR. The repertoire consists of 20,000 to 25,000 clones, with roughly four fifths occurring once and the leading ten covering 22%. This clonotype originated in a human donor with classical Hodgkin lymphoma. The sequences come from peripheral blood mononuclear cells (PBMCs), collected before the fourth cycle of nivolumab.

CDR3 loop: CASSVEGSYEQYF. The DNA of the CDR3 is TGTGCCAGCAGCGTAGAAGGAAGCTACGAGCAGTACTTC. This rearrangement joins TRBV9 to TRBJ2-7; D not resolved. The CDR3 runs 13 residues. Trimming removed 0 bases at V and 3 bases at J, with 7 bases between. CDR1 is SGDLS, CDR2 YYNGEE, per germline.